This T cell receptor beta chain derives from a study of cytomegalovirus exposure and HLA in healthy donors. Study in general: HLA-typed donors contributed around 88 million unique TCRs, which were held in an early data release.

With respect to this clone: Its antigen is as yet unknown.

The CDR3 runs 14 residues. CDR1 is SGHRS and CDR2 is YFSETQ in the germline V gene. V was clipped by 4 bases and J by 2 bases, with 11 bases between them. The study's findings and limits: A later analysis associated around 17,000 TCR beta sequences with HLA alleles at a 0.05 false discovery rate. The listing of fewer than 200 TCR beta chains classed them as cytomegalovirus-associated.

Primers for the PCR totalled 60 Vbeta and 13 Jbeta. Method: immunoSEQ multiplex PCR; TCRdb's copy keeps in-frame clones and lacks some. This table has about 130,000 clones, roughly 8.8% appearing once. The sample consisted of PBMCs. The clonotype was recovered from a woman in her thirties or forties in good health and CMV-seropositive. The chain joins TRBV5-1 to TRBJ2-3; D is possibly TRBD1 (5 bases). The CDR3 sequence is CASSLTGPTDTQYF. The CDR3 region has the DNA TGCGCCAGCAGCCTTACAGGTCCCACAGATACGCAGTATTTT.